This entry lists 15 T cell receptor beta chains sequenced from one sample in a study of T cell repertoires in cytomegalovirus infection. MiXCR was run by TCRdb on the reads, yielding one entry per CDR3 protein. The sample records around 800,000 distinct CDR3 sequences, about 33% being singletons. What these receptors recognize is not known. The source material was cultured CD8+ T cells from PBMCs, sampled from culture after CMV antigen stimulation. The source is a human donor in good health (CMV status not recorded). Some clones in this sample may be carry-over from other donors' samples.

The table lists this clonotype with a few counts. V and J are TRBV12-3 or TRBV12-4 and TRBJ2-3; 9 nucleotides match TRBD1. Trimming at V came to 7 bases and at J to 3 bases, leaving 8 bases not matched to a gene. The CDR3 is 15 residues long. In DNA, the CDR3 is TGTGCCAGCATGGACAGGGGTGGAAGAACAGATACGCAGTATTTT. Translating gives CASMDRGGRTDTQYF.

This clonotype was counted only a few times. In DNA, the CDR3 is TGTGCCAGCAGCACCGGACAGGGGAACACCGGGGAGCTGTTTTTT. Its protein product is CASSTGQGNTGELFF. V is TRBV6-2 or TRBV6-3 and J is TRBJ2-2, with 8 bases that match TRBD1. The CDR3 runs to 15 residues. Germline V lookup: CDR1 MNHEY, CDR2 SVGEGT. J lost 1 base, V lost 6 bases, and 4 bases had no gene match.

The chain links TRBV7-9 to TRBJ1-5; D ambiguous. CDR1 and CDR2 (germline): SEHNR, FQNEAQ (reference sequence). The CDR3 is 14 amino acids. V was clipped by 6 bases and J by 2 bases, with 11 bases between them. The CDR3 region has the DNA TGTGCCAGCAGGGAAAGCGGGGGCAATCAGCCCCAGCATTTT. As protein: CASRESGGNQPQHF.

This clonotype was picked up a small number of times. This chain connects TRBV7-2 to TRBJ2-2, with 8 bases matching TRBD1. V dropped 5 bases and J dropped 7; count of bases not matched to a gene: 15. The germline gives CDR1 SGHTA, CDR2 FQGNSA. This CDR3 region has 17 residues. The CDR3 DNA reads TGTGCCAGCAGCACCCCCCCAGACAGGGGAAGGGTCGGGGAGCTGTTTTTT. Translation gives CASSTPPDRGRVGELFF. Full variable domain (missing parts from reference TRBV7-2 and TRBJ2-2): GAGVSQSPSNKVTEKGKDVELRCDPISGHTALYWYRQSLGQGLEFLIYFQGNSAPDKSGLPSDRFSAERTGGSVSTLTIQRTQQEDSAVYLCASSTPPDRGRVGELFFGEGSRLTVL.

The gene calls are TRBV5-6 and TRBJ1-4, with D uncertain. V was pared by 3 bases and J by 15 bases, with 21 bases between. The germline V gene encodes CDR1 SGHDT and CDR2 YYEEEE. CDR3 size: 14 residues. DNA of the CDR3: TGTGCCAGCAGCTCAGAGGGAACCCCAGATTGGTTGTTTTTT. It is translated as CASSSEGTPDWLFF.

The chain combines TRBV27 with TRBJ2-3; TRBD2 aligns across 7 bases. Trimming at V came to 7 bases and at J to 2 bases, leaving 15 bases not matched to a gene. Per germline, CDR1 MNHEY and CDR2 SMNVEV (reference sequence). The CDR3 has 17 residues. The CDR3 spells CASTKRKAGTLTDTQYF. In nucleotides, the CDR3 is TGTGCCAGCACCAAGAGGAAAGCGGGGACCCTCACAGATACGCAGTATTTT.

The CDR3 DNA reads as TGTGCCAGCAGCTTCCGGGGGGGACGCAATCAGCCCCAGCATTTT. It translates to CASSFRGGRNQPQHF. The chain links TRBV27 to TRBJ1-5, with D perhaps TRBD1 (5 bases). CDR3 length equals 15 residues. CDR1 and CDR2 (germline): MNHEY, SMNVEV (reference sequence). Between the trimmed V and J ends, which lost 6 bases and 2 bases, there was a span of 14 bases.

The V and J genes are TRBV19 and TRBJ2-3; no reliable D call. The CDR3 totals 14 residues. Germline CDR1 is LNHDA and CDR2 is SQIVND (reference sequence). Deletions cut 6 bases from V and 3 bases from J, with 13 bases between. CDR3 nucleotides: TGTGCCAGTAGCATAACACCTGTTACAGATACGCAGTATTTT. Residues: CASSITPVTDTQYF.

This clonotype occurred many times. The rearrangement uses TRBV7-8 and TRBJ2-5; D may be TRBD2 (6 bases). Germline V gives CDR1 SGHVS, CDR2 FQNEAQ. V lost 7 bases, J lost 3 bases, and 9 bases lay in between. CDR3 length equals 12 residues. The CDR3 DNA sequence: TGTGCCAGCAATTGGGGGGAAGAGACCCAGTACTTC. Encoded protein: CASNWGEETQYF.

J is TRBJ1-1 and V is TRBV11-1; no firm D call. In germline, CDR1 is SGHAT, CDR2 FQDESV (reference sequence). This CDR3 contains 15 residues. V was cut by 0 bases and J by 6 bases, with 14 bases left in between. The CDR3 sequence: CASSLAGTSIAEAFF. The CDR3 DNA reads TGTGCCAGCAGCTTAGCGGGCACAAGTATCGCTGAAGCTTTCTTT.

This clonotype has a count of ten or more. This chain connects TRBV7-2 to TRBJ2-5; a possible D gene is TRBD1 (5 bases). Per germline, CDR1 SGHTA and CDR2 FQGNSA. Trimming cost V 7 bases and J 5 bases, with 17 bases left between them. There are 14 residues in the CDR3. As DNA, the CDR3 is TGTGCCAGCACAAAGACAGAGAACTACGAGACCCAGTACTTC. It codes for CASTKTENYETQYF. The full variable domain, with the rest looked up from reference TRBV7-2 and TRBJ2-5, is GAGVSQSPSNKVTEKGKDVELRCDPISGHTALYWYRQSLGQGLEFLIYFQGNSAPDKSGLPSDRFSAERTGGSVSTLTIQRTQQEDSAVYLCASTKTENYETQYFGPGTRLLVL.

The rearrangement links TRBV27 to TRBJ2-1, with D perhaps matching TRBD2 (6 bases). The CDR3 is 15 amino acids. Trimming shortened V by 5 bases and J by 9 bases, and 20 bases separated the two germline ends. The V gene's germline CDR1 is MNHEY and CDR2 SMNVEV (reference sequence). The CDR3 coding sequence is TGTGCCAGCAGTCTGCAATCTGTCCGGGGGAGTGAGCAGTTCTTC. Its translation: CASSLQSVRGSEQFF.

This clonotype was counted at least ten times. V and J are TRBV12-3 or TRBV12-4 and TRBJ1-1; possibly TRBD1 for D (6 bases). The V and J ends lost 5 bases and 4 bases respectively, with 14 bases between them. There are 14 residues in the CDR3. The CDR3 sequence is CASSPGGAGTEAFF. CDR3 coding DNA: TGTGCCAGCAGTCCCGGGGGCGCCGGCACTGAAGCTTTCTTT.

This rearrangement joins TRBV20-1 to TRBJ2-7; TRBD1 matches at 9 bases. The CDR3 totals 11 residues. Germline CDR1 is DFQATT and CDR2 is SNEGSKA (reference sequence). Here the CDR3 DNA reads TGCAGTGCTGGATTTACAGGGGGCGTTGAGGTC. This codes for CSAGFTGGVEV.

The genes are TRBV24-1 and TRBJ2-5; D unresolved. Germline lookup yields CDR1 KGHDR and CDR2 SFDVKD. The CDR3 runs 15 residues. V dropped 4 bases and J dropped 1 base, with 12 bases sitting between them. This CDR3 is CATSDHPTAQETQYF. CDR3 nucleotides: TGTGCCACCAGTGACCATCCGACTGCCCAAGAGACCCAGTACTTC.